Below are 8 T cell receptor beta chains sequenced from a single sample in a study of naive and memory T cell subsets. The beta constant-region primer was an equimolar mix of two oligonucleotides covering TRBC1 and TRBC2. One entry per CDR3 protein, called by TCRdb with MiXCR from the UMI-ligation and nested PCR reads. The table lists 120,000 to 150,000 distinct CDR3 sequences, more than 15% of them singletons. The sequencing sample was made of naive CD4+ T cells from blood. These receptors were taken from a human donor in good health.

The CDR3: CSASVPGNTGELFF. The CDR3 region has the DNA TGCAGTGCTAGTGTCCCAGGAAACACCGGGGAGCTGTTTTTT. The chain uses TRBV20-1 and TRBJ2-2; D is unclear. The germline CDR1 and CDR2 sequences are DFQATT and SNEGSKA (reference sequence). CDR3 length equals 14 residues. V lost 3 bases and J lost 2, with 10 bases in between.

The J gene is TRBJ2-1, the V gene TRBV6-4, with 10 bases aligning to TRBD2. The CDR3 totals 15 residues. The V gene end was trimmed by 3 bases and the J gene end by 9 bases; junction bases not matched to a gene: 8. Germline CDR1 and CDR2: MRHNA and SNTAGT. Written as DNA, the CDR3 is TGTGCCAGCAGTGAGGCTAGCGGGAGTTGGAGTGAGCAGTTCTTC. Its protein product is CASSEASGSWSEQFF.

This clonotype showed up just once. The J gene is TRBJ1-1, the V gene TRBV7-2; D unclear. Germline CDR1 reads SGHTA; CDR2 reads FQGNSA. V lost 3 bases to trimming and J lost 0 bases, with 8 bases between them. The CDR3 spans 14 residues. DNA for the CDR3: TGTGCCAGCAGCTTTCTACAGATGAACACTGAAGCTTTCTTT. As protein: CASSFLQMNTEAFF.

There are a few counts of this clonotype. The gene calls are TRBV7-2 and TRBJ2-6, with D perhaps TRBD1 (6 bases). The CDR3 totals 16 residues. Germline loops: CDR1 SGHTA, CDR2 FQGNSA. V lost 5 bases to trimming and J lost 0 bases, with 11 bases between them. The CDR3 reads CASSPRGGSGANVLTF. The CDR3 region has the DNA TGTGCCAGCAGCCCGCGAGGGGGCTCTGGGGCCAACGTCCTGACTTTC.

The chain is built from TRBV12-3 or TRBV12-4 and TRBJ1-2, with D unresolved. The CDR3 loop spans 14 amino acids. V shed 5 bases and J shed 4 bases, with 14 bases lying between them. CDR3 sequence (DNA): TGTGCCAGCAGTCTGGAAGAACTAGGCTATGGCTACACCTTC. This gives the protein CASSLEELGYGYTF.

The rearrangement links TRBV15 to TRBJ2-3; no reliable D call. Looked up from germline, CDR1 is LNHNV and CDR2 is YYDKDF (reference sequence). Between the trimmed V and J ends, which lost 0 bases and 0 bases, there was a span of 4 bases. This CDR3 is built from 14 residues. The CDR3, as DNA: TGTGCCACCAGCAGAGATGGCAGCACAGATACGCAGTATTTT. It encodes CATSRDGSTDTQYF.

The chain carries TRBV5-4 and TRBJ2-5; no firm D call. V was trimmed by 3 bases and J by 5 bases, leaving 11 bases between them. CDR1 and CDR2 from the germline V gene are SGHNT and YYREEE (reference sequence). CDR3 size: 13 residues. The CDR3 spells CASSSRSMETQYF. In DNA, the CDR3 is TGTGCCAGCAGCTCCCGGTCGATGGAGACCCAGTACTTC. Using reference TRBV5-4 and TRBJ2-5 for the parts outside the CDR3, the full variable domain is ETGVTQSPTHLIKTRGQQVTLRCSSQSGHNTVSWYQQALGQGPQFIFQYYREEENGRGNFPPRFSGLQFPNYSSELNVNALELDDSALYLCASSSRSMETQYFGPGTRLLVL.

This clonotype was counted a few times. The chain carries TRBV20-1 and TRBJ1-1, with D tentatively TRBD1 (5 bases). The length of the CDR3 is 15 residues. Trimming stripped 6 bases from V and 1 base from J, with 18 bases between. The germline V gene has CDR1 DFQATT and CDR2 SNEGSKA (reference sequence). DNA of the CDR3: TGCAGTGCCCCCCCCGGGGGACTTACGAACACTGAAGCTTTCTTT. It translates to CSAPPGGLTNTEAFF.